This T cell receptor beta chain originates from a study of neoadjuvant anti-PD-1 for oral cavity cancer. Study conclusions and caveats: Post-nivolumab, blood T cell clonality was significantly elevated in non-responders. Only a few patients per response group were TCR-analyzed; validation needed.

The CDR3 runs 15 residues. The germline gives CDR1 SGHRS, CDR2 YFSETQ. V was shortened by 6 bases and J by 2 bases, with 15 bases between the two germline ends. Blood libraries mostly used around 500 ng genomic DNA, six replicates each. Assay: immunoSEQ multiplex PCR; the TCRdb copy retains only in-frame clones and omits some. The sample contains over 7,000 clones, about 80% of which appear only once. These oral cavity squamous cell carcinomas were HPV-negative and locally advanced. Comments on this clone: Its specificity is not known.

The material sequenced was PBMCs, taken before nivolumab (anti-PD-1) treatment. The V call is TRBV5-1, the J call TRBJ2-1; D is perhaps TRBD1 (6 bases). The TCR comes from a person between 35 and 79 years old with oral cavity squamous cell carcinoma. The CDR3 loop is CASTTGTSTYNEQFF. The CDR3 DNA is TGCGCCAGCACTACCGGGACATCCACCTACAATGAGCAGTTCTTC.